This T cell receptor (beta chain) was profiled in a study of CD8 T cells in Susac syndrome. Findings and limits, study-wide: Only a relatively small number of individuals were included in the TCR sequencing and HLA analysis.

When the RNA was reverse transcribed, random hexamers were used with an input of roughly 0.45 to 1 ug. immunoSEQ multiplex PCR amplified TCR beta CDR3 across 54 Vbeta, 13 Jbeta. TCRdb re-called the immunoSEQ multiplex PCR reads through MiXCR, storing one row per CDR3 protein. Among around 50,000 distinct CDR3 sequences, about 91% were seen once, and the ten largest hold approximately 0.41%. Germline V gene lookup returns CDR1 LGHNA and CDR2 YSLEER. The CDR3 length is 15 residues. The V end was cut by 2 bases, the J end by 1 base, with 9 bases between. TEMRA cells underwent FACS enrichment and CD8+ and CD4+ T cells underwent negative isolation. As concerns this clonotype: Its target is not known.

The TCR was taken from a human donor in good health. The genes are TRBV4-3 and TRBJ1-3; D call uncertain. The material sequenced was CD8+ T cells from PBMCs. In DNA, the CDR3 is TGCGCCAGCAGCCAATGGAGAGGTTCTGGAAACACCATATATTTT. This translates into CASSQWRGSGNTIYF.